The rows below give T cell receptor beta chains drawn from one sample of a study of naive CD8 T cells in extremely preterm neonates. Assay used: immunoSEQ multiplex PCR; TCRdb lists only in-frame clones, some missing. The profile covers 6,500 to 9,000 clones, with approximately 90% appearing a single time and 0.4% to 0.55% taken by the ten largest. Sequenced input: naive CD8+ T cells from cord blood. The receptors here all came from a newborn in good health. CDR3s include the opening cysteine and the closing phenylalanine or tryptophan. The D gene is left open where the match is weak. Not all rows give a size; the values are once, few, many and, for expanded clones, a class.

TRBV29-1	.	TRBJ2-7	.	TGCAGCGTTGTAGTACGGGACACAGCCTCCTACGAGCAGTACTTC	CSVVVRDTASYEQYF
TRBV25-1	.	TRBJ1-5	.	TGTGCCAGCAGTGAATCGGGTTATGGCCAGCCCCAGCATTTT	CASSESGYGQPQHF
TRBV10-2	TRBD2	TRBJ2-2	.	TGCGCCAGCAGTGAGTCCGGGGGGGCCTTTACCGGGGAGCTGTTTTTT	CASSESGGAFTGELFF
TRBV29-1	.	TRBJ2-3	.	TGCAGCGTTGGTGTCAGGGCAGATACGCAGTATTTT	CSVGVRADTQYF
TRBV10-2	TRBD1	TRBJ1-1	.	TGCGCCAGCAGTCCACAGGGGAATAGTAACACTGAAGCTTTCTTT	CASSPQGNSNTEAFF
TRBV15	TRBD2	TRBJ2-5	.	TGTGCCACCAGCAGTCACTTAGCGGGAGGGAAGACCCAGTACTTC	CATSSHLAGGKTQYF
TRBV27	TRBD1	TRBJ1-1	.	TGTGCCAGCAGTCCCCAGACAGGGGGGGGCACTGAAGCTTTCTTT	CASSPQTGGGTEAFF
TRBV9	TRBD2	TRBJ2-1	.	TGTGCCAGCACCCAGCTAGCGGGGGGGCCAGTTGAGCAGTTCTTC	CASTQLAGGPVEQFF
TRBV2	TRBD1	TRBJ2-7	.	TGTGCCAGCCAGGACAGGCCCGGCTCCTACGAGCAGTACTTC	CASQDRPGSYEQYF
TRBV6-1	.	TRBJ2-3	.	TGTGCCAGCAGTCTTGTCCTCACAGATACGCAGTATTTT	CASSLVLTDTQYF
TRBV9	TRBD2	TRBJ2-3	.	TGTGCCAGCAGCCCTACTAGCGGGAGAACAGATACGCAGTATTTT	CASSPTSGRTDTQYF
TRBV9	.	TRBJ2-7	.	TGTGCCAGCAGCGTCCTTTTGGAGCAGTACTTC	CASSVLLEQYF
TRBV6-5	.	TRBJ1-1	.	TGTGCCAGCAGTTACCAGGGAATGAACACTGAAGCTTTCTTT	CASSYQGMNTEAFF
TRBV7-9	.	TRBJ1-1	.	TGTGCCAGCAGCTTAGCAACAAGGAACACTGAAGCTTTCTTT	CASSLATRNTEAFF
TRBV27	.	TRBJ2-2	.	TGTGCCAGCAGTTTAGCGCAGAACACCGGGGAGCTGTTTTTT	CASSLAQNTGELFF
TRBV4-1	.	TRBJ2-3	once	TGCGCCAGCAGCCAAGCTAGCACAGATACGCAGTATTTT	CASSQASTDTQYF
TRBV6-1	.	TRBJ1-2	.	TGTGCCAGCAGTGAAGTAGGCTTTGACAGGTATGGCGACTATGGCTACACCTTC	CASSEVGFDRYGDYGYTF
TRBV29-1	.	TRBJ1-1	.	TGCAGCGTTGCGGGGGATTCTGCTGAAGCTTTCTTT	CSVAGDSAEAFF
TRBV4-2	.	TRBJ2-7	few	TGTGCCAGCAGCCAAGATTTGCGGGTGGACGAGCAGTACTTC	CASSQDLRVDEQYF
TRBV5-8	.	TRBJ1-1	.	TGTGCCAGCAGCTTGCGAACCGACAGGCCGAACACTGAAGCTTTCTTT	CASSLRTDRPNTEAFF
TRBV4-1	TRBD2	TRBJ2-5	.	TGCGCCAGCAGCCAAGATAGGACTAGCGGGAGCGGGGAGACCCAGTACTTC	CASSQDRTSGSGETQYF
TRBV19	.	TRBJ1-2	.	TGTGCCAGTAGTAGTCTACAGGACTATGGCTACACCTTC	CASSSLQDYGYTF
TRBV7-8	.	TRBJ1-1	.	TGTGCCAGCAGCTTAGAGTGGGGCATGAACACTGAAGCTTTCTTT	CASSLEWGMNTEAFF
TRBV6-5	.	TRBJ1-6	once	TGTGCCAGCAGCTATACAGATCGTAATTCACCCCTCCACTTT	CASSYTDRNSPLHF
TRBV10-2	TRBD1	TRBJ1-1	.	TGCGCCAGCAGTGATGGTAACAGGGGTGGGACTGAAGCTTTCTTT	CASSDGNRGGTEAFF
TRBV13	.	TRBJ2-5	.	TGTGCCAGCAGCTCCTACCGGGAAGGAAAGAAGACCCAGTACTTC	CASSSYREGKKTQYF
TRBV4-1	.	TRBJ1-1	.	TGCGCCAGCAGCCAAGTTTCCAGTATGAACACTGAAGCTTTCTTT	CASSQVSSMNTEAFF
TRBV27	TRBD1	TRBJ2-6	.	TGTGCCAGGATGACAGGGGATGGGGCCAACGTCCTGACTTTC	CARMTGDGANVLTF
TRBV27	.	TRBJ2-7	.	TGTGCCAGCAGTTTGGGCCCTAAGTCCTACGAGCAGTACTTC	CASSLGPKSYEQYF
TRBV30	.	TRBJ2-2	.	TGTGCCTGGAGTGTGAGGGCCGGGGAGCTGTTTTTT	CAWSVRAGELFF
TRBV21-1	.	TRBJ2-3	once	TGTGCCAGCAGCGGGCCCGGGACTAGCGGGATCACAGATACGCAGTATTTT	CASSGPGTSGITDTQYF
TRBV7-9	.	TRBJ2-3	.	TGTGCCAGCAGCCCGGGACACACAGATACGCAGTATTTT	CASSPGHTDTQYF
TRBV6-4	TRBD2	TRBJ2-7	.	TGTGCCAGCAGTGACCCGCGAATACTAGCGGGAGTCCTGGACGAGCAGTACTTC	CASSDPRILAGVLDEQYF
TRBV12-5	.	TRBJ1-1	.	TGTGCTAGTGGTTTCCAGGGTTTCGCTGAAGCTTTCTTT	CASGFQGFAEAFF
TRBV7-6	TRBD2	TRBJ2-2	.	TGTGCCAGCAGAAAACTAGCGGGAGGGCCGAACACCGGGGAGCTGTTTTTT	CASRKLAGGPNTGELFF
TRBV9	TRBD2	TRBJ2-3	.	TGTGCCAGCAGGAGAGGCGGGGGGGCAACAGATACGCAGTATTTT	CASRRGGGATDTQYF
TRBV13	.	TRBJ2-7	.	TGTGCCAGCAGCGCACATAACGCACCCAGGGGTTTCAGCTCCTACGAGCAGTACTTC	CASSAHNAPRGFSSYEQYF
TRBV15	.	TRBJ1-1	.	TGTGCCACCAGCGGGCGAACAGTTCGGACTGAAGCTTTCTTT	CATSGRTVRTEAFF
TRBV7-6	TRBD2	TRBJ2-3	.	TGTGCCAGCACCCTAAGGGCTAGCGGGGGGGTCACAGATACGCAGTATTTT	CASTLRASGGVTDTQYF
TRBV5-1	TRBD1	TRBJ2-5	.	TGCGCCAGCAGCTTCGGACAGGGGAGGGAGACCCAGTACTTC	CASSFGQGRETQYF
TRBV29-1	TRBD1	TRBJ2-7	.	TGCAGCGTTGAGACGGGACAGGGGAATTCCTACGAGCAGTACTTC	CSVETGQGNSYEQYF
TRBV7-2	TRBD1	TRBJ1-5	once	TGTGCCAGCAGCCTGGGGACAGGGAGCAATCAGCCCCAGCATTTT	CASSLGTGSNQPQHF
TRBV5-6	TRBD1	TRBJ1-2	.	TGTGCCAGCAGCTTATTCATTACCGGGACAGACGCCTATGGCTACACCTTC	CASSLFITGTDAYGYTF
TRBV27	.	TRBJ2-3	.	TGTGCCAGCAGGGGACTGGCAGGGGGGATCACAGATACGCAGTATTTT	CASRGLAGGITDTQYF
TRBV27	TRBD2	TRBJ2-1	.	TGTGCCAGCAGTTCCGGGACTAGCTCCTACAATGAGCAGTTCTTC	CASSSGTSSYNEQFF
TRBV6-4	TRBD2	TRBJ2-7	.	TGTGCCAGCAGTGAGGTAGCGGGAGCCGAGCAGTACTTC	CASSEVAGAEQYF
TRBV5-6	.	TRBJ1-5	.	TGTGCCAGCAGCTCAGGGTATAGCAATCAGCCCCAGCATTTT	CASSSGYSNQPQHF
TRBV13	.	TRBJ2-7	.	TGTGCCAGCAGCTCCGGGCAGGAGGCCCACGAGCAGTACTTC	CASSSGQEAHEQYF
TRBV29-1	TRBD1	TRBJ2-5	.	TGCAGCGTTGAAATGGGGACAGGGAAAGAGACCCAGTACTTC	CSVEMGTGKETQYF
TRBV14	.	TRBJ2-7	.	TGTGCCAGCAGCCAAGATTGGTTTGGGGGATCGCGGGAAGGTCGGCAGTACTTC	CASSQDWFGGSREGRQYF
TRBV6-6	.	TRBJ2-1	once	TGTGCCAGCAGTTACGATGCCGCGGTCAATGAGCAGTTCTTC	CASSYDAAVNEQFF
TRBV10-2	TRBD1	TRBJ1-2	.	TGCGCCAGCAGTGACGGGACAGGACCCCGCGGCTATGGCTACACCTTC	CASSDGTGPRGYGYTF
TRBV29-1	.	TRBJ2-2	.	TGCAGCGCAGGTCTTTATAGCGGCCAGAACACCGGGGAGCTGTTTTTT	CSAGLYSGQNTGELFF
TRBV10-3	.	TRBJ1-1	.	TGTGCCATCAGGACAGGGAACACTGAAGCTTTCTTT	CAIRTGNTEAFF
TRBV27	.	TRBJ2-7	.	TGTGCCAGCAGTTTAGACCGGGTGCACTACGAGCAGTACTTC	CASSLDRVHYEQYF
TRBV19	.	TRBJ2-3	.	TGTGCCAGTGAGCCAGAACGGGGGTTAACAGATACGCAGTATTTT	CASEPERGLTDTQYF
TRBV4-3	TRBD2	TRBJ2-7	few	TGCGCCAGCAGCCAAGATAGCGGGAGGGAGAACGAGCAGTACTTC	CASSQDSGRENEQYF
TRBV19	TRBD2	TRBJ2-1	.	TGTGCCAGTAGTATATCTGCGTACGGGCTAGCGGGACCTCGCGGAAATGAGCAGTTCTTC	CASSISAYGLAGPRGNEQFF
TRBV5-4	.	TRBJ2-5	.	TGTGCCAGCAGCCCCCGGTTCCAAGAGACCCAGTACTTC	CASSPRFQETQYF